Below are 27 T cell receptor beta chains sequenced from a single sample in a study of blood T cell repertoires in COVID-19. Clones were sequenced by immunoSEQ multiplex PCR, and TCRdb holds only the in-frame ones, with some missing. The sample has about 350,000 clones; roughly 90% are singletons. Sequencing was performed on PBMCs or T cells enriched from blood (not recorded which). The origin of the receptors is a woman in her 30s who had been exposed to COVID-19.

The V gene is TRBV7-6, the J gene TRBJ2-7; 9 bases map to TRBD1. The germline V gene encodes CDR1 SGHVS and CDR2 FNYEAQ. V lost 2 bases and J lost 4; bases outside the gene matches: 6. This CDR3 contains 15 residues. CDR3 sequence (DNA): TGTGCCAGCAGCTTAACGACAGGGGGAGGGTACGAGCAGTACTTC. This translates into CASSLTTGGGYEQYF. The complete variable domain, with remaining parts taken from reference TRBV7-6 and TRBJ2-7, reads GAGVSQSPRYKVTKRGQDVALRCDPISGHVSLYWYRQALGQGPEFLTYFNYEAQQDKSGLPNDRFSAERPEGSISTLTIQRTEQRDSAMYRCASSLTTGGGYEQYFGPGTRLTVT.

The chain links TRBV6-5 to TRBJ2-5, with a tentative D call TRBD2 (5 bases). The CDR3 has 14 residues. V lost 6 bases to trimming and J lost 4 bases, with 15 bases between them. Germline assignment: CDR1 MNHEY and CDR2 SVGAGI. The CDR3 nucleotides are TGTGCCAGCAGCCCGATGGGAGCCTCAGAGACCCAGTACTTC. It encodes CASSPMGASETQYF.

This sequence joins TRBV11-2 and TRBJ2-7; 8 bases align to TRBD1. V lost 5 bases to trimming and J lost 2 bases; unmatched junction nucleotides: 14. There are 17 residues in the CDR3. Germline CDR1 is SGHAT and CDR2 is FQNNGV. CDR3 loop: CASSPIRGTGKTYEQYF. CDR3 bases: TGTGCCAGCAGCCCCATCAGGGGGACAGGAAAGACCTACGAGCAGTACTTC.

The genes are TRBV5-1 and TRBJ1-2; the match to TRBD1 covers 7 bases. The CDR3 has 15 amino acids. Per the germline V gene, CDR1 is SGHRS and CDR2 is YFSETQ. V lost 0 bases and J lost 4; bases outside the gene matches: 6. DNA of the CDR3: TGCGCCAGCAGCTTGGGTGGAGGGGGCGGCTATGGCTACACCTTC. It translates to CASSLGGGGGYGYTF.

This chain links TRBV5-1 with TRBJ2-7; D is possibly TRBD1 (5 bases). The CDR3 runs 15 residues. Germline CDR1 SGHRS, CDR2 YFSETQ. The ends were cut back, 0 bases at V and 0 bases at J, with 10 bases in the middle. CDR3: CASSLGGSSSYEQYF. CDR3 bases: TGCGCCAGCAGCTTGGGGGGCTCCAGCTCCTACGAGCAGTACTTC.

The rearrangement joins TRBV19 to TRBJ1-4; possible D gene TRBD1, 6 bases. The germline V gene encodes CDR1 LNHDA and CDR2 SQIVND (reference sequence). CDR3 size: 15 residues. Trimming shortened V by 5 bases and J by 8 bases, and 18 bases separated the two germline ends. CDR3 sequence: CASSAQQGEGEKLFF. CDR3 in DNA: TGTGCCAGTAGTGCCCAACAGGGCGAGGGGGAAAAACTGTTTTTT.

The chain has TRBV28 and TRBJ2-3; TRBD2 matches at 11 bases. Germline V gene sequence: CDR1 MDHEN, CDR2 SYDVKM. Unmatched junction bases numbered 11, after V lost 4 bases and J lost 5 bases. CDR3 size: 17 residues. The CDR3 loop reads CASSSPLLAGAIDTQYF. The CDR3 DNA is TGTGCCAGCAGTTCCCCCCTACTAGCGGGAGCGATAGATACGCAGTATTTT.

This clone has more than one count but fewer than ten. The chain links TRBV6-2 or TRBV6-3 to TRBJ2-1; no reliable D call. V lost 6 bases and J 3 bases, leaving 12 bases between the germline ends. CDR1 is MNHEY and CDR2 is SVGEGT in the germline V gene. This CDR3 comprises 14 residues. The CDR3 sequence: CASSNSPGYNEQFF. In DNA form, the CDR3 reads TGTGCCAGCAGCAACTCACCCGGCTACAATGAGCAGTTCTTC.

Comment on this clone: Additional DNA sequences in this sample encode the identical CDR3. The J gene is TRBJ2-5, the V gene TRBV9; a possible D gene is TRBD2 (5 bases). This CDR3 has 14 amino acids. V gave up 0 bases and J gave up 1 base, with 7 bases separating them. From germline, CDR1 is SGDLS and CDR2 YYNGEE. The CDR3 region has the DNA TGTGCCAGCAGCGTAGGCGGGCCCCAAGAGACCCAGTACTTC. It specifies CASSVGGPQETQYF.

This clone was observed a few times. This chain connects TRBV7-3 to TRBJ2-1; TRBD2 agrees at 14 bases. Germline V lookup: CDR1 SGHTA, CDR2 FQGTGA. V was pared by 2 bases and J by 2 bases, with 8 bases of the junction left unmatched. The CDR3 totals 19 residues. The CDR3 coding sequence is TGTGCCAGCAGCTTATGGGGGACTAGCGGGGGAAAGGCCTACAATGAGCAGTTCTTC. Translating it yields CASSLWGTSGGKAYNEQFF.

This chain links TRBV19 with TRBJ1-1, with 7 bases lining up with TRBD1. Germline CDR1 and CDR2: LNHDA and SQIVND (reference sequence). The CDR3 loop spans 15 amino acids. With 3 bases clipped from V and 4 bases from J, the junction kept 8 bases outside the gene matches. The CDR3, as DNA: TGTGCCAGTAGTATCGACCCAGGGGGGCCCACTGAAGCTTTCTTT. Translated, it gives CASSIDPGGPTEAFF. The full variable domain, its missing parts supplied by reference TRBV19 and TRBJ1-1, is DGGITQSPKYLFRKEGQNVTLSCEQNLNHDAMYWYRQDPGQGLRLIYYSQIVNDFQKGDIAEGYSVSREKKESFPLTVTSAQKNPTAFYLCASSIDPGGPTEAFFGQGTRLTVV.

V is TRBV30 and J is TRBJ2-7, with 12 bases aligning to TRBD1. V shed 3 bases, J shed 4 bases, and the junction held 13 bases outside the gene matches. CDR3 length: 17 amino acids. Germline V gives CDR1 GTSNPN, CDR2 SVGIG (reference sequence). DNA of the CDR3: TGTGCCTGGAGGCCCGGGACAGGGGGCCAAGGGAGATACGAGCAGTACTTC. This sequence encodes CAWRPGTGGQGRYEQYF.

The chain links TRBV24-1 to TRBJ1-5; the D gene is possibly TRBD1 (5 bases). CDR1 and CDR2 (germline): KGHDR, SFDVKD. V dropped 7 bases and J dropped 6 bases, with 9 bases sitting between them. This CDR3 region has 12 residues. The CDR3 nucleotides are TGTGCCACCAGCTGGGGCGGTCAGCCCCAGCATTTT. It is translated as CATSWGGQPQHF.

The chain has TRBV19 and TRBJ1-5; 7 bases fit TRBD1. Germline assignment: CDR1 LNHDA and CDR2 SQIVND (reference sequence). The trim removed 5 bases at V and 1 base at J, leaving 8 bases unmatched. This CDR3 is 16 amino acids long. CDR3 DNA sequence: TGTGCCAGTAGTGCGATTACAGGGGTAAGCAATCAGCCCCAGCATTTT. The encoded protein is CASSAITGVSNQPQHF. The complete variable domain, with remaining parts taken from reference TRBV19 and TRBJ1-5, reads DGGITQSPKYLFRKEGQNVTLSCEQNLNHDAMYWYRQDPGQGLRLIYYSQIVNDFQKGDIAEGYSVSREKKESFPLTVTSAQKNPTAFYLCASSAITGVSNQPQHFGDGTRLSIL.

The chain links TRBV27 to TRBJ1-3, with a possible D match to TRBD1 (6 bases). The CDR3 spans 15 residues. The germline gives CDR1 MNHEY, CDR2 SMNVEV (reference sequence). Deletions cut 6 bases from V and 0 bases from J, with 12 bases between. The CDR3 region is CASSPGVSSGNTIYF. CDR3 nucleotides: TGTGCCAGCAGCCCAGGGGTTAGCTCTGGAAACACCATATATTTT.

The V gene is TRBV5-8, the J gene TRBJ1-1; tentative D call: TRBD1 (6 bases). Germline loops: CDR1 SGHTS, CDR2 YDEGEE. Trimming removed 3 bases from V and 4 bases from J, with 13 bases in between. The CDR3 contains 14 residues. The CDR3: CASSWGQGTTEAFF. The CDR3 DNA reads TGTGCCAGCAGCTGGGGGCAGGGAACCACTGAAGCTTTCTTT.

V and J are TRBV6-5 and TRBJ1-1; no clear D gene. Germline V lookup: CDR1 MNHEY, CDR2 SVGAGI. Trimming took 6 bases from V and 4 from J, leaving 15 bases between them. The CDR3 is 14 amino acids. Here the CDR3 DNA reads TGTGCCAGCAGCCCCGGCGGAAAGAGCACTGAAGCTTTCTTT. This translates into CASSPGGKSTEAFF.

The chain is built from TRBV15 and TRBJ2-1; 7 bases align to TRBD2. Germline V gives CDR1 LNHNV, CDR2 YYDKDF (reference sequence). This CDR3 is built from 14 residues. The V and J ends lost 1 base and 6 bases, in that order; junction bases with no gene match: 3. The chain's CDR3 is CATSRGGTTNEQFF. DNA of the CDR3: TGTGCCACCAGCAGAGGGGGGACTACCAATGAGCAGTTCTTC.

There are a few counts of this clone. CDR3 nucleotide sequence: TGTGCCAGCACCTCCCCCCCGGGACAGAAGACATATAGCAATCAGCCCCAGCATTTT. Its protein is CASTSPPGQKTYSNQPQHF. The J gene is TRBJ1-5, the V gene TRBV7-7; 7 bases agree with TRBD1. This CDR3 region has 19 residues. The ends lost 7 bases at V and 0 bases at J; junction bases unmatched: 18. Germline assignment: CDR1 SSHAT and CDR2 FNYEAQ (reference sequence).

The V and J genes are TRBV18 and TRBJ2-3; weak D call: TRBD2 (5 bases). Trimming stripped 1 base from V and 0 bases from J, with 26 bases between. CDR3 length: 21 amino acids. Germline loops: CDR1 KGHSH, CDR2 LQKENI. This chain's CDR3 is CASSPQWEWESGAWSTDTQYF. The DNA for the CDR3 is TGTGCCAGCTCACCACAATGGGAATGGGAAAGCGGAGCTTGGAGCACAGATACGCAGTATTTT.

The chain employs TRBV9 and TRBJ2-7; 10 bases are a match to TRBD2. Germline trimming cut 3 bases from V and 1 base from J; bases unmatched to any gene: 7. The CDR3 is 16 amino acids. CDR1 and CDR2 from the germline V gene are SGDLS and YYNGEE. This CDR3 reads CASSASAGGTSYEQYF. The CDR3 region has the DNA TGTGCCAGCAGCGCATCAGCGGGAGGGACGTCCTACGAGCAGTACTTC.

This rearrangement joins TRBV6-5 to TRBJ2-7, with D possibly TRBD2 on 6 matching bases. Germline loops: CDR1 MNHEY, CDR2 SVGAGI. V was shortened by 0 bases and J by 0 bases, with 12 bases between the two germline ends. This CDR3 region has 16 residues. The DNA for the CDR3 is TGTGCCAGCAGTTACTCGAGACTCGGGAGCTCCTACGAGCAGTACTTC. Translated: CASSYSRLGSSYEQYF.

This rearrangement joins TRBV6-5 to TRBJ2-1; D not certain. CDR1 MNHEY and CDR2 SVGAGI come from the germline V gene. The CDR3 contains 14 residues. Trimming shortened V by 4 bases and J by 5 bases, and 12 bases separated the two germline ends. The CDR3, as DNA: TGTGCCAGCAGTTCCGGTCCCCTGGACAATGAGCAGTTCTTC. This sequence encodes CASSSGPLDNEQFF.

This chain uses TRBV5-1 with TRBJ2-1, with 11 bases lining up with TRBD2. CDR1 is SGHRS, CDR2 YFSETQ, per germline. Trimming cost V 0 bases and J 2 bases; bases outside gene matches: 4. This CDR3 contains 17 residues. The CDR3 protein is CASSLAALAGAYNEQFF. DNA for the CDR3: TGCGCCAGCAGCTTGGCCGCACTAGCGGGGGCCTACAATGAGCAGTTCTTC.

J is TRBJ2-2 and V is TRBV5-1, with D tentatively TRBD1 (6 bases). The CDR3 has 15 amino acids. Germline V CDR1 and CDR2: SGHRS, YFSETQ. Trimming pared 6 bases from V and 3 bases from J, leaving 15 bases between. The CDR3 region is CASNLGTLDTGELFF. CDR3 DNA: TGCGCCAGCAACCTCGGGACACTCGACACCGGGGAGCTGTTTTTT.

There are a few counts of this clone. This rearrangement joins TRBV19 to TRBJ1-5, with a possible D match to TRBD1 (5 bases). The CDR3 totals 15 residues. Per germline, CDR1 LNHDA and CDR2 SQIVND (reference sequence). V gave up 3 bases and J gave up 6 bases, with 15 bases separating them. The CDR3 loop is CASSIQGGDGQPQHF. In DNA form, the CDR3 reads TGTGCCAGTAGTATCCAGGGAGGAGATGGTCAGCCCCAGCATTTT.

The gene calls are TRBV9 and TRBJ1-2; D uncertain. CDR1 is SGDLS and CDR2 is YYNGEE in the germline V gene. The CDR3 length is 12 residues. With 4 bases removed from V and 8 bases from J, the gap between germline ends came to 12 bases. The CDR3 reads CASSPRLGGYTF. CDR3 in DNA: TGTGCCAGCAGCCCCCGGCTCGGGGGCTACACCTTC.